This is a list of T cell receptor beta chains from one sample in a study of T cell repertoires in cytomegalovirus infection. TCRdb fed the reads into MiXCR, producing one record per CDR3 protein. In the table there are about 310,000 distinct CDR3 sequences, roughly 25% of which are singletons. Their recognized antigens are unknown. Specimen: cultured PBMCs, collected from culture after CMV antigen stimulation. The receptors here all came from a human donor in good health (CMV status not recorded). Some clones in this sample may be carry-over from other donors' samples. The CDR3 runs from the conserved cysteine through the conserved F or W. A D gene is named only where the DNA matches it firmly. Expanded clones get a size class; other rows say once, few or many, or leave the size out.

j_call	v_call	d_call	clone_size	cdr3_aa	cdr3_nt
TRBJ1-1	TRBV15	-	-	CATSRIVVRGGTEAFF	TGTGCCACCAGCAGGATCGTTGTTCGGGGTGGCACTGAAGCTTTCTTT
TRBJ2-5	TRBV18	TRBD2	once	CASSPGGALPLFQETQYF	TGTGCCAGCTCTCCGGGGGGAGCGCTGCCACTCTTTCAAGAGACCCAGTACTTC
TRBJ1-5	TRBV29-1	-	-	CSALVGANQPQHF	TGCAGCGCGCTGGTGGGGGCCAATCAGCCCCAGCATTTT
TRBJ1-5	TRBV7-2	TRBD1	-	CASSRQGGSRQPQHF	TGTGCCAGCAGCCGACAGGGAGGGTCGAGGCAGCCCCAGCATTTT
TRBJ2-1	TRBV10-3	TRBD2	few	CAISDKLQGGDEQFF	TGTGCCATCAGTGATAAATTGCAGGGAGGGGATGAGCAGTTCTTC
TRBJ2-7	TRBV2	-	few	CASSQEGSVGYEQYF	TGTGCCAGCAGCCAAGAGGGGTCGGTAGGCTACGAGCAGTACTTC
TRBJ2-7	TRBV7-2	TRBD2	many	CASSPGRGRSSSYEQYF	TGTGCCAGCAGCCCAGGGCGCGGGAGGTCTAGCTCCTACGAGCAGTACTTC
TRBJ2-3	TRBV7-8	-	few	CASSLHAGGAGRDTQYF	TGTGCCAGCAGCTTACACGCAGGGGGAGCGGGAAGAGATACGCAGTATTTT
TRBJ1-2	TRBV19	-	few	CASSILSSGNNYGYTF	TGTGCCAGTAGTATTCTATCCTCTGGGAATAACTATGGCTACACCTTC
TRBJ1-1	TRBV7-2	-	-	CASSPFQVGAEAFF	TGTGCCAGCAGCCCGTTTCAGGTGGGCGCTGAAGCTTTCTTT
TRBJ1-2	TRBV5-1	-	-	CASSAGQGGYTF	TGCGCCAGCAGCGCAGGGCAGGGAGGCTACACCTTC
TRBJ1-6	TRBV7-9	-	few	CASSSGGGDSPLHF	TGTGCCAGCAGCTCCGGGGGGGGGGATTCACCCCTCCACTTT
TRBJ1-1	TRBV28	-	-	CASSLWGRLDSGADTEAFF	TGTGCCAGCAGTTTATGGGGGCGGTTGGACTCCGGGGCGGACACTGAAGCTTTCTTT
TRBJ2-7	TRBV20-1	TRBD2	few	CSASLAGGLNEQYF	TGCAGTGCTAGTTTAGCGGGAGGGCTGAACGAGCAGTACTTC
TRBJ2-5	TRBV5-4	TRBD2	once	CASSPLTASGRIQETQYF	TGTGCCAGCAGCCCGCTGACGGCTAGCGGGAGGATCCAAGAGACCCAGTACTTC
TRBJ2-7	TRBV3-1	-	few	CASSQLGGEEQYF	TGTGCCAGCAGCCAATTGGGGGGCGAAGAGCAGTACTTC
TRBJ1-1	TRBV30	-	-	CAWRRPFPRGLAAFF	TGTGCCTGGAGAAGACCATTCCCCAGGGGATTGGCAGCTTTCTTT
TRBJ2-2	TRBV18	TRBD1	-	CASSPGTGVNTGELFF	TGTGCCAGCTCACCCGGGACAGGGGTCAACACCGGGGAGCTGTTTTTT
TRBJ2-4	TRBV6-2/TRBV6-3	TRBD2	-	CASSYRGLAELGAKNIQYF	TGTGCCAGCAGTTACAGGGGACTAGCGGAACTCGGAGCCAAAAACATTCAGTACTTC
TRBJ1-6	TRBV14	TRBD1	-	CASSHRTGSSYNSPLHF	TGTGCCAGCAGCCACCGGACAGGGAGCTCCTATAATTCACCCCTCCACTTT
TRBJ1-5	TRBV5-1	TRBD1	-	CASSVGTASNQPQHF	TGCGCCAGCAGCGTCGGGACAGCTAGCAATCAGCCCCAGCATTTT
TRBJ1-1	TRBV6-1	-	many	CASSFSNGDTEAFF	TGTGCCAGCAGTTTTTCTAACGGGGACACTGAAGCTTTCTTT
TRBJ1-2	TRBV19	-	-	CASTQGLSAYGYTF	TGTGCCAGTACTCAGGGTCTGAGTGCCTATGGCTACACCTTC
TRBJ2-3	TRBV6-2/TRBV6-3	TRBD2	-	CASSDDYLGLAESTDTQYF	TGTGCCAGCAGTGACGACTACCTGGGACTAGCGGAAAGCACAGATACGCAGTATTTT
TRBJ1-5	TRBV9	-	few	CASSVAGDGQPQHF	TGTGCCAGCAGCGTAGCAGGGGATGGCCAGCCCCAGCATTTT
TRBJ1-5	TRBV27	-	few	CASSLSGAQSNQPQHF	TGTGCCAGCAGTTTATCCGGGGCGCAAAGTAATCAGCCCCAGCATTTT
TRBJ1-2	TRBV12-5	-	once	CASEMPSQGYTF	TGTGCTAGCGAGATGCCCTCTCAAGGCTACACCTTC
TRBJ1-3	TRBV25-1	-	few	CASSRGLSGNTIYF	TGTGCCAGCAGTCGCGGGCTTTCTGGAAACACCATATATTTT
TRBJ2-4	TRBV6-1	-	-	CASSLTPYDRVAKNIQYF	TGTGCCAGCAGTCTCACACCCTATGACAGAGTAGCCAAAAACATTCAGTACTTC
TRBJ2-1	TRBV20-1	TRBD1	many	CSADTGVDYNEQFF	TGCAGTGCGGATACAGGGGTGGACTACAATGAGCAGTTCTTC
TRBJ1-2	TRBV28	TRBD1	-	CASSLSGQALYGYTF	TGTGCCAGCAGTTTATCGGGACAGGCCCTCTATGGCTACACCTTC
TRBJ1-6	TRBV7-2	-	-	CASSPRTSNSPLHF	TGTGCCAGCAGCCCCCGGACCTCTAATTCACCCCTCCACTTT
TRBJ2-1	TRBV29-1	TRBD2	few	CSVEAGGPGNEQFF	TGCAGCGTTGAGGCGGGAGGGCCGGGCAATGAGCAGTTCTTC
TRBJ1-2	TRBV12-3/TRBV12-4	-	-	CASSWEVPYGYTF	TGTGCCAGCAGTTGGGAGGTCCCCTATGGCTACACCTTC
TRBJ1-1	TRBV7-8	TRBD1	few	CASSLGLQGADTEAFF	TGTGCCAGCAGCTTGGGACTACAGGGGGCGGACACTGAAGCTTTCTTT
TRBJ2-5	TRBV7-2	TRBD2	few	CASSLELAGAETQYF	TGTGCCAGCAGCTTAGAACTAGCGGGAGCAGAGACCCAGTACTTC
TRBJ1-5	TRBV5-6	-	few	CASSLRGGGLRQPQHF	TGTGCCAGCAGCTTGCGGGGGGGGGGGCTCAGGCAGCCCCAGCATTTT
TRBJ2-1	TRBV7-2	-	many	CASSSRNEQFF	TGTGCCAGCAGCTCTAGAAATGAGCAGTTCTTC
TRBJ2-2	TRBV29-1	TRBD2	-	CSVESLAGEAGELFF	TGCAGCGTTGAATCCCTAGCGGGAGAAGCCGGGGAGCTGTTTTTT
TRBJ1-2	TRBV6-8	-	few	CASSSLRQGGNYGYTF	TGTGCCAGCAGTTCGCTCCGGCAGGGTGGAAACTATGGCTACACCTTC
TRBJ2-1	TRBV6-1	-	few	CASTRGPYNEQFF	TGTGCCAGCACCCGCGGCCCCTACAATGAGCAGTTCTTC